This T cell receptor beta chain was obtained from a study of T cell responses to AZD1222 COVID-19 vaccine. Overall study findings and caveats: Targeting of unmutated variant regions was reportedly seen in nearly half of spike-specific TCRs. The span of vaccine-associated CD4 TCRs extended across spike, with dominance at 160-218 and 743-854.

Worth noting for this clone: Its antigen remains unidentified.

The V gene end was trimmed by 6 bases and the J gene end by 4 bases; junction bases not matched to a gene: 8. CDR1 and CDR2 from the germline V gene are MNHEY and SVGEGT. The CDR3 runs 15 residues. Assay used: immunoSEQ multiplex PCR; TCRdb lists only in-frame clones, some missing. The sample shows 60,000 to 100,000 clones, under 95% of them seen only once. This chain connects TRBV6-2 or TRBV6-3 to TRBJ1-5; TRBD1 agrees at 8 bases. The sequence was obtained from an adult in good health. The source material was peripheral blood, sampled on day 0 of MenACWY control vaccination. The CDR3 DNA reads TGTGCCAGCAGCCCAAGGACAGGGATAAATCAGCCCCAGCATTTT. Translating gives CASSPRTGINQPQHF.